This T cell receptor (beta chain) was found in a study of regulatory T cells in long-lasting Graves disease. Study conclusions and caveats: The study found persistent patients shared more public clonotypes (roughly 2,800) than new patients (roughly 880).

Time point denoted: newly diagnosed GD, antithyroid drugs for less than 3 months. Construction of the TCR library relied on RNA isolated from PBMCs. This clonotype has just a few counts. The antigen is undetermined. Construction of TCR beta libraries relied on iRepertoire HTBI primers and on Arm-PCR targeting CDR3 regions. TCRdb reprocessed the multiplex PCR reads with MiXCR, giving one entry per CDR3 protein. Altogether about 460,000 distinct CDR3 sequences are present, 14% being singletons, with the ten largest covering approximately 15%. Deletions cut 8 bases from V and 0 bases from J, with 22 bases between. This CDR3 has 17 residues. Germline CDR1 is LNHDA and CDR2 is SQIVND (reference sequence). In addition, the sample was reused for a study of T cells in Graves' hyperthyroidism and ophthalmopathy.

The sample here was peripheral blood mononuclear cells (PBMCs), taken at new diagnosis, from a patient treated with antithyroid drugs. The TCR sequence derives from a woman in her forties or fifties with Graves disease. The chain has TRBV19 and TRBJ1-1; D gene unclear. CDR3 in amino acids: CASPFGGWAPMNTEAFF. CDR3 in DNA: TGTGCCAGTCCCTTCGGCGGCTGGGCTCCGATGAACACTGAAGCTTTCTTT.